This T cell receptor (beta chain) was sequenced during a study of T cells in Graves' hyperthyroidism and ophthalmopathy. Notes on the study in general: Model-based prediction identified ophthalmopathy a median roughly 5.9 months prior to its onset. A model of 13 V-J pairs discriminated ophthalmopathy from stable hyperthyroidism.

It was uncontrolled infection, other autoimmune disease, pregnancy or lactation that excluded patients. The sample holds many counts of this clonotype. Its antigen is unidentified. The source material, RNA transcripts, was used to amplify TCR beta CDR3 regions. HTBI primers were the set used in a first-round RT-PCR of the TCR CDR3. TCRdb passed the multiplex PCR reads through MiXCR, listing each CDR3 protein once. The sample yields about 500,000 distinct CDR3 sequences, approximately 48% seen once. Sequencing used peripheral blood or thyroid tissue (not recorded which). This receptor was identified in an adult woman with Graves' disease, either hyperthyroidism or ophthalmopathy (not recorded which).

Here the CDR3 reads CASSLDDARPQHF. In nucleotides, the CDR3 is TGTGCCAGCAGCTTAGATGACGCCCGGCCCCAGCATTTT. The chain carries TRBV7-9 and TRBJ1-5; D remains ambiguous. V was cut by 1 base and J by 9 bases, with 10 bases left in between. The CDR3 is made up of 13 amino acids. Germline CDR1 SEHNR, CDR2 FQNEAQ (reference sequence).